The rows below give T cell receptor beta chains drawn from one sample of a study of T-cell memory formation after mild COVID-19. TCRdb re-derived calls from the 5' RACE reads in MiXCR, one entry per CDR3 protein. The profile shows approximately 250,000 distinct CDR3 sequences, around 15% of them singletons. Sequences were obtained from PBMCs or a T cell subset sorted from them (not recorded which). The receptors here all came from a young man who had mild COVID-19 (a few samples of this study predate the infection). Cell type and time point are not known. Each CDR3 is given without its conserved first and last residue.

v_call	j_call	cdr3_aa
TRBV11-2	TRBJ2-2	ASSLDPYTGELF
TRBV20-1	TRBJ2-5	SARASGGQETQY
TRBV7-2	TRBJ2-5	ASSLFSMGPGETQY
TRBV9	TRBJ2-5	ASSVDETAGRGTQY
TRBV20-1	TRBJ2-3	SARLPGTDTQY
TRBV7-9	TRBJ2-1	ASSNPQVYNEQF
TRBV20-1	TRBJ1-2	SAPDNNYGYT
TRBV7-2	TRBJ2-2	ASSPARGRSTGELF
TRBV6-5	TRBJ1-5	ASRSGRGVSNQPQH
TRBV7-8	TRBJ2-3	ASSSPASGPTDTQY
TRBV5-5	TRBJ1-2	ASSLEGAYGYT
TRBV7-9	TRBJ2-2	ASSHRQESTGELI
TRBV29-1	TRBJ2-5	SVEPEVQETQY
TRBV7-3	TRBJ2-1	ASSLNGNEQF
TRBV18	TRBJ1-2	ASSPLFAPRDRLRSYGYT
TRBV28	TRBJ1-1	ASSLSGLVGRGTEAF
TRBV18	TRBJ2-2	ASSVYTGELF
TRBV7-9	TRBJ1-5	ASSSRGNQPQH
TRBV6-1	TRBJ1-1	ASRSRQGTEAF
TRBV7-3	TRBJ2-1	ASSPPGSSYNEQF
TRBV3-1	TRBJ2-1	ASSQYAGGAYNEQF
TRBV30	TRBJ2-6	AWSTGFGANVLT
TRBV20-1	TRBJ2-3	SASKPGQGSDTQY
TRBV5-1	TRBJ2-2	ASSTGTDTGELF
TRBV7-9	TRBJ1-1	ASTPGGVRNTEAF
TRBV6-2/TRBV6-3	TRBJ2-5	ASSLTGNRVETQY
TRBV7-2	TRBJ2-3	ASSLAQTSGGDTQY
TRBV27	TRBJ1-4	ASRGGTTTNEKLF
TRBV5-1	TRBJ2-1	ASRTSGYNEQF
TRBV7-7	TRBJ2-5	ASSSSSGAQETQY
TRBV20-1	TRBJ2-3	SAPWDSRSDTQY
TRBV27	TRBJ2-7	ASSLYALAGNEQY
TRBV7-2	TRBJ1-1	ASSFGQGKAF
TRBV12-3/TRBV12-4	TRBJ2-7	ASSLRRGSYEQY
TRBV11-2	TRBJ2-3	ASSISTDTQY
TRBV18	TRBJ1-5	ASSPMGAHSNQPQH
TRBV9	TRBJ1-2	ASSVDQGYGYT
TRBV20-1	TRBJ1-6	SARGGVNSPLH
TRBV11-2	TRBJ2-1	ASSLDLGFYNEQF
TRBV5-1	TRBJ2-1	ASSFPDRGRSSYNEQF
TRBV7-6	TRBJ1-2	ASSVIQGADGYT
TRBV27	TRBJ1-1	ASSLGGGGNTEAF
TRBV4-3	TRBJ1-2	ASSPWGGYGYT
TRBV7-2	TRBJ1-1	ASSSGRGTEAF
TRBV14	TRBJ2-3	ASSRRDLRADTQY
TRBV12-3/TRBV12-4	TRBJ2-3	ASRGTGYTDTQY
TRBV14	TRBJ1-6	ASSHSLSPLH
TRBV29-1	TRBJ1-5	SVSQGLLGNQPQH
TRBV5-6	TRBJ2-1	ASSSSGAGPF
TRBV15	TRBJ1-5	ATSRDLGGNQPQH